This T cell receptor beta chain was obtained from a study of blood T cell repertoires in COVID-19. Overall study context: There were acute and convalescent COVID-19 samples, and they came from the United States, Italy and Spain. Nucleic acid was either cDNA or gDNA, and it came from T cells, B-cell-depleted T cells, or PBMCs.

This clone has just a few counts. Germline loops: CDR1 GTSNPN, CDR2 SVGIG (reference sequence). CDR3 size: 13 residues. Clones were read by immunoSEQ multiplex PCR, and TCRdb kept only the in-frame ones, dropping some. There are around 300,000 clones in the sample; 75% to 90% occur only once, and 3% lies in the top ten. J is TRBJ2-1 and V is TRBV30; TRBD1 is a possible D gene (6 bases). The clonotype was recovered from a woman in her twenties or thirties with active or convalescent COVID-19. The sample comprised peripheral blood. The CDR3 is CASDRSSYNEQFF. DNA for the CDR3: TGTGCTTCCGACAGGAGCTCCTACAATGAGCAGTTCTTC.